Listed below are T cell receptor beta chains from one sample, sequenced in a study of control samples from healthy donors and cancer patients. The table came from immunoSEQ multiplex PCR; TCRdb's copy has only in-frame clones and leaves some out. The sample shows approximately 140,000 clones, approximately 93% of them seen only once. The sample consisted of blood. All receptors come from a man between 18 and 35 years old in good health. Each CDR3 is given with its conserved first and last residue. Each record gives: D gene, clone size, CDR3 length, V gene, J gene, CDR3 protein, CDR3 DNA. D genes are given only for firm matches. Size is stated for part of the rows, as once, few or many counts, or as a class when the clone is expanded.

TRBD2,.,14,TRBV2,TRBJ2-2,CAIVAGVYTGELFF,TGTGCCATCGTAGCGGGAGTTTATACCGGGGAGCTGTTTTTT
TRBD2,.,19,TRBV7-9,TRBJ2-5,CASSLLPGLAEARGETQYF,TGTGCCAGCAGCTTATTGCCGGGACTAGCGGAGGCCCGGGGTGAGACCCAGTACTTC
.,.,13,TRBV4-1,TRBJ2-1,CASSRQGENEQFF,TGCGCCAGCAGCCGGCAGGGAGAAAATGAGCAGTTCTTC
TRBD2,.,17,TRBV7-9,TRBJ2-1,CASSLERETSGNNEQFF,TGTGCCAGCAGCTTAGAGCGGGAAACTAGCGGGAACAATGAGCAGTTCTTC
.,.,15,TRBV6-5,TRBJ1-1,CASSLIGPGNTEAFF,TGTGCCAGCAGTTTAATCGGTCCCGGGAACACTGAAGCTTTCTTT
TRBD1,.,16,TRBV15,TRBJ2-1,CATSRDLDRLADEQFF,TGTGCCACCAGCAGAGATCTGGACAGGTTGGCCGATGAGCAGTTCTTC
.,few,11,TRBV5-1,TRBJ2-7,CASSFGGEQYF,TGCGCCAGCAGCTTTGGGGGGGAGCAGTACTTC
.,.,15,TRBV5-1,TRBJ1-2,CASSLTPGANYGYTF,TGCGCCAGCAGCTTGACCCCGGGAGCAAACTATGGCTACACCTTC
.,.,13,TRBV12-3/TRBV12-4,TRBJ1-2,CASSPSVWEGYTF,TGTGCCAGCAGTCCCTCGGTTTGGGAAGGCTACACCTTC
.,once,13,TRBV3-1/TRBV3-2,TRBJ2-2,CASSLPRTGELFF,TGTGCCAGCAGCCTTCCGAGAACCGGGGAGCTGTTTTTT
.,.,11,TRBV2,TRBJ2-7,CASRRSYEQYF,TGTGCCAGCAGAAGAAGCTACGAGCAGTACTTC
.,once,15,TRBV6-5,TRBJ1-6,CASRGRAQYNSPLHF,TGTGCCAGCAGGGGGCGGGCACAGTATAATTCACCCCTCCACTTT
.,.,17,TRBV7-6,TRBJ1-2,CASSLVPGSESNYGYTF,TGTGCCAGCAGCTTAGTTCCAGGGTCAGAATCTAACTATGGCTACACCTTC
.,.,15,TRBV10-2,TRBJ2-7,CASSDLGTSNYEQYF,TGCGCCAGCAGTGATCTAGGCACTTCAAACTACGAGCAGTACTTC
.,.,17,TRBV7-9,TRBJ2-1,CASSPPPVTPLYNEQFF,TGTGCCAGCAGCCCGCCCCCTGTTACGCCCCTATACAATGAGCAGTTCTTC
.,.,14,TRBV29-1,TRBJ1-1,CSADVQGFWTEAFF,TGCAGCGCGGATGTACAGGGATTTTGGACTGAAGCTTTCTTT
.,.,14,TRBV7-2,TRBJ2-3,CASSRTISTDTQYF,TGTGCCAGCAGCCGGACGATTAGCACAGATACGCAGTATTTT